This TCR beta chain stems from a study of T cells after somatic rescue of genetic block. Germline-derived CDR1 and CDR2 are MNHEY and SVGAGI. The ends lost 2 bases at V and 3 bases at J; junction bases unmatched: 1. This CDR3 has 15 amino acids. Libraries were prepared by immunoSEQ multiplex PCR; TCRdb keeps only in-frame clonotypes and omits some of them. The table records about 67,000 clones, around 90% of them present only once. This receptor was obtained from a man between 40 and 49 years old. V gene TRBV6-5 combines with J gene TRBJ2-3; 11 positions match TRBD2. Specimen: peripheral blood mononuclear cells (PBMCs). The CDR3 sequence: CASSYGTSGTDTQYF. The CDR3, as DNA: TGTGCCAGCAGTTACGGGACTAGCGGTACAGATACGCAGTATTTT.